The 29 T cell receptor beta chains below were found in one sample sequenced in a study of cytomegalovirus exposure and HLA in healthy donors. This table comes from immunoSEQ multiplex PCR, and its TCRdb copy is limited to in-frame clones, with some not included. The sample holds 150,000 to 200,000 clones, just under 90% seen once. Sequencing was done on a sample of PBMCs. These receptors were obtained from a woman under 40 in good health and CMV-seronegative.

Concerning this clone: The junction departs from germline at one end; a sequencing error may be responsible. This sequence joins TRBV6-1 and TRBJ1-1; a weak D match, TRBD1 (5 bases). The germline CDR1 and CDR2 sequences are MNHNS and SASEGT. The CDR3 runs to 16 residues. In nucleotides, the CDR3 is TGTGCCAGCAGTGAACCCCCGGGCTCAGGGAACGCTGAAGCTTTCTTT. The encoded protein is CASSEPPGSGNAEAFF.

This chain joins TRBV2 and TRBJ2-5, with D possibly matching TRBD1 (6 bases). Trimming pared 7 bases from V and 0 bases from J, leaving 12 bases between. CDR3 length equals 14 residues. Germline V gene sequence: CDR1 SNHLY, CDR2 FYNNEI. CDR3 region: CASNIQGHQETQYF. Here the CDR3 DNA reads TGTGCCAGCAACATACAGGGACACCAAGAGACCCAGTACTTC.

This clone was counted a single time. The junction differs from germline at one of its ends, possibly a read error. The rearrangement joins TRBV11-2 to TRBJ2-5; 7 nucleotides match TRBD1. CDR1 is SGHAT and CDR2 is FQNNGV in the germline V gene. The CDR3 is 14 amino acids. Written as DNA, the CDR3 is TGTGCCAGCAGCGTAGATTGGACAGGAGAGACCCAGTACTTC. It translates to CASSVDWTGETQYF.

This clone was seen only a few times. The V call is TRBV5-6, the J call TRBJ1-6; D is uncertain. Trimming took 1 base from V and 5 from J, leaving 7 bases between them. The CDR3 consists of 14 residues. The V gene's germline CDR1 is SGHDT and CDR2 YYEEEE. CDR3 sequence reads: CASSLRVHNSPLHF. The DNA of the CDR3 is TGTGCCAGCAGCTTGCGGGTCCATAATTCACCCCTCCACTTT.

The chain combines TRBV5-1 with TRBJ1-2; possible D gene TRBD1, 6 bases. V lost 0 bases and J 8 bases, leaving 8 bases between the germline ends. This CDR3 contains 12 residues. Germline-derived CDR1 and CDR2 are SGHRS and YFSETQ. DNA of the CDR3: TGCGCCAGCAGCTTGGACAGGGAAGGCTACACCTTC. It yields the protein CASSLDREGYTF.

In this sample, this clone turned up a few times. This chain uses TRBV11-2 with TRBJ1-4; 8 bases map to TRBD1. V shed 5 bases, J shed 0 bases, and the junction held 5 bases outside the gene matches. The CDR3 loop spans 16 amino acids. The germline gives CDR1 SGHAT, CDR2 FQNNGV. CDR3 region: CASSIPGQATNEKLFF. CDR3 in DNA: TGTGCCAGCAGCATACCGGGACAGGCAACTAATGAAAAACTGTTTTTT.

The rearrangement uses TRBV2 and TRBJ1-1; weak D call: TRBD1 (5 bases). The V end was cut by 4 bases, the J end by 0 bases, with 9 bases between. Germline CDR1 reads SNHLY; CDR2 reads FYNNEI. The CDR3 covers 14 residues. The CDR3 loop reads CASSGRGMNTEAFF. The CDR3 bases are TGTGCCAGCAGTGGAAGGGGAATGAACACTGAAGCTTTCTTT.

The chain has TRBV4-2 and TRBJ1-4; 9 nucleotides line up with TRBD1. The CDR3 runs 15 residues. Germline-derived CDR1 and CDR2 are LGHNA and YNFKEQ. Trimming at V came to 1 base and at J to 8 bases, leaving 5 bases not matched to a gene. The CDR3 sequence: CASSQATGGWEKLFF. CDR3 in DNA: TGTGCCAGCAGCCAAGCCACAGGGGGCTGGGAAAAACTGTTTTTT.

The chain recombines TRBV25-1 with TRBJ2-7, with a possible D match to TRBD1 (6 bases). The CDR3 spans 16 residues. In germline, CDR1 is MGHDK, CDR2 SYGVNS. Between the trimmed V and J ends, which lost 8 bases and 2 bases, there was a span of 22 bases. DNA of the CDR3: TGTGCCAGCTCACCCAACGGACAGTTCGATCCCTACGAGCAGTACTTC. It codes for CASSPNGQFDPYEQYF.

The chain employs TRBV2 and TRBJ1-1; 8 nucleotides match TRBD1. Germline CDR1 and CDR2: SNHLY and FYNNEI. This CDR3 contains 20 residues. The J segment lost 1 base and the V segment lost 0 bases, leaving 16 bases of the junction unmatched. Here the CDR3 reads CASSEARTRIDRGRNTEAFF. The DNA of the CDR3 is TGTGCCAGCAGTGAAGCCCGGACCCGGATAGACAGGGGCCGGAACACTGAAGCTTTCTTT.

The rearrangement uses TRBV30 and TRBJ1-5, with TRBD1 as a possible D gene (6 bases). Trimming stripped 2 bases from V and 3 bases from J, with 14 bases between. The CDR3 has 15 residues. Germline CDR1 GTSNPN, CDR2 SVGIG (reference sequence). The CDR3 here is CAWSLTGTYNQPQHF. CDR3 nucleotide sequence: TGTGCCTGGAGTCTGACAGGTACCTACAATCAGCCCCAGCATTTT.

The CDR3 sequence is CASSRGSEETQYF. As DNA, the CDR3 is TGCGCCAGCAGCCGGGGGTCGGAAGAGACCCAGTACTTC. The chain joins TRBV5-1 to TRBJ2-5, with D maybe TRBD2 (6 bases). Between the trimmed V and J ends, which lost 4 bases and 3 bases, there was a span of 10 bases. The CDR3 extends over 13 amino acids. Germline V CDR1 and CDR2: SGHRS, YFSETQ.

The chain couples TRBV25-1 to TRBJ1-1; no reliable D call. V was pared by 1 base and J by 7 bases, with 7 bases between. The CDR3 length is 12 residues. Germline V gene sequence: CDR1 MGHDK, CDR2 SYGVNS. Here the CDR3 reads CASSEWANEAFF. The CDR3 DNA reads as TGTGCCAGCAGTGAATGGGCCAATGAAGCTTTCTTT.

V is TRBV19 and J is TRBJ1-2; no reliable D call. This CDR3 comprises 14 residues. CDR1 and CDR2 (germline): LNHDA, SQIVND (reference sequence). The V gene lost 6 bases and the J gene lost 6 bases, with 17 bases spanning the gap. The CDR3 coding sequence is TGTGCCAGTAGGCCGCTGTTCGACGGGGATGGCTACACCTTC. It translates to CASRPLFDGDGYTF.

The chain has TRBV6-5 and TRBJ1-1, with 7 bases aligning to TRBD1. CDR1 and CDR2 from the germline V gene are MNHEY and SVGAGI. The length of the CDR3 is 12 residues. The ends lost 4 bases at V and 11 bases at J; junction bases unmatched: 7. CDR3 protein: CASSSRGTEAFF. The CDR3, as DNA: TGTGCCAGCAGTTCTCGGGGGACAGAGGCTTTCTTT.

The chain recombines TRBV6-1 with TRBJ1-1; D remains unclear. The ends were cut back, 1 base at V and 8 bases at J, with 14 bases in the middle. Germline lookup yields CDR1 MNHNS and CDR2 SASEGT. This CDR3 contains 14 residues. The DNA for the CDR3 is TGTGCCAGCAGTGAAGAACCGGGAGGTAGAGAAGCTTTCTTT. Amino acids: CASSEEPGGREAFF.

DNA of the CDR3: TGCGCCAGCAGCCCGGCGATTAGCGGGGGGTTAAATGAGCAGTTCTTC. Its protein is CASSPAISGGLNEQFF. The J gene is TRBJ2-1, the V gene TRBV5-1; 10 nucleotides agree with TRBD2. V lost 4 bases to trimming and J lost 7 bases; unmatched junction nucleotides: 11. The length of the CDR3 is 16 residues. The germline V gene has CDR1 SGHRS and CDR2 YFSETQ.

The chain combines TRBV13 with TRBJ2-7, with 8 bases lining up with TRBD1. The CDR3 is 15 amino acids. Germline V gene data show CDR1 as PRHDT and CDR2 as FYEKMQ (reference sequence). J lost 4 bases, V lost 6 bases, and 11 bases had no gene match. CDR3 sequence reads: CASSGSAGGGYEQYF. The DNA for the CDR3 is TGTGCCAGCAGTGGGTCCGCAGGGGGCGGGTACGAGCAGTACTTC.

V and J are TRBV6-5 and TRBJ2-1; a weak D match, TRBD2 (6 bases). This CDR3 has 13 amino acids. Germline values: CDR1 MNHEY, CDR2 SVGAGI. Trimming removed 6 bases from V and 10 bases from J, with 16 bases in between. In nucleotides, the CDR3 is TGTGCCAGCAGCACTCCCGCGGGAAAGGAGCAGTTCTTC. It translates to CASSTPAGKEQFF.

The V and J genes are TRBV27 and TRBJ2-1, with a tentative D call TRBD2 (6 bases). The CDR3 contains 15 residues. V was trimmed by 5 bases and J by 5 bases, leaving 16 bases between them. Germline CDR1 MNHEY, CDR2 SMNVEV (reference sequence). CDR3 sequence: CASSINSAGNNEQFF. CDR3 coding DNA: TGTGCCAGCAGTATAAATAGCGCGGGGAACAATGAGCAGTTCTTC.

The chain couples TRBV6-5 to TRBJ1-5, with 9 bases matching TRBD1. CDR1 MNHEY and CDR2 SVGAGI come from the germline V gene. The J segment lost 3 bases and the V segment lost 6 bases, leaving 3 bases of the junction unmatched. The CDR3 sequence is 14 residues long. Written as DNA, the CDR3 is TGTGCCAGCAGAGACAGGGGGTACAATCAGCCCCAGCATTTT. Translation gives CASRDRGYNQPQHF.

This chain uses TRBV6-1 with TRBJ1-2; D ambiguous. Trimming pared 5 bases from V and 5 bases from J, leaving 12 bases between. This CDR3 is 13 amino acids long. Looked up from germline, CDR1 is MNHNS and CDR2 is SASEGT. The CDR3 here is CASSPGSQYGYTF. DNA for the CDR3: TGTGCCAGCAGTCCGGGATCCCAATATGGCTACACCTTC.

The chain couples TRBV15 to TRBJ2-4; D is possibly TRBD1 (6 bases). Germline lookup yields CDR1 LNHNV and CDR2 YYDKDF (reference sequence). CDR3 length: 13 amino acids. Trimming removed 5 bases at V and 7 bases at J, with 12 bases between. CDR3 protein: CATSGGRGNIQYF. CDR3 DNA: TGTGCCACCAGCGGGGGCAGGGGCAACATTCAGTACTTC.

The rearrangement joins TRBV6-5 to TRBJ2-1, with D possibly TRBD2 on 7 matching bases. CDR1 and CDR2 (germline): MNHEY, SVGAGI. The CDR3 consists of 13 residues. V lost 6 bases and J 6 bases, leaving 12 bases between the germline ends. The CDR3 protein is CASRRGGFNEQFF. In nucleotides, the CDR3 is TGTGCCAGCAGGAGGGGGGGGTTCAATGAGCAGTTCTTC.

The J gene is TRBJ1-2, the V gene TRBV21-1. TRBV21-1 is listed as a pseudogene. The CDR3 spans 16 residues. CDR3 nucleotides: TGTGCCAGCAGCCCCCAGGAGTTGGGGGGAAACTATGGCTACACCTTC. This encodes CASSPQELGGNYGYTF.

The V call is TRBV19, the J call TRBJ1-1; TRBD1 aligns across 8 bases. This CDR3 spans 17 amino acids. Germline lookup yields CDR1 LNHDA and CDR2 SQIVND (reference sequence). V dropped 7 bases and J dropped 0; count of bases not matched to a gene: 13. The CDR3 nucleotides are TGTGCCAGTACCTACAGGGGGGGCCTCGGGATGAACACTGAAGCTTTCTTT. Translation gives CASTYRGGLGMNTEAFF.

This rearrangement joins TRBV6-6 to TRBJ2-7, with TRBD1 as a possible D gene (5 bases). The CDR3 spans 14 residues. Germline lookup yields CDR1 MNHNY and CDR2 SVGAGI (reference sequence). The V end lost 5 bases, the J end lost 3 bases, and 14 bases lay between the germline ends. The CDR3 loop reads CASSALDTNYEQYF. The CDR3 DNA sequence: TGTGCCAGCAGTGCTTTGGACACTAACTACGAGCAGTACTTC.

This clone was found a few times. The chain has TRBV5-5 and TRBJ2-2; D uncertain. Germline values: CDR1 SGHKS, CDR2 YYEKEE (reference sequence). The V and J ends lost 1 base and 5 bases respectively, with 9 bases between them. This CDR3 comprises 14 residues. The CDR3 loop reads CASSLQAPTGELFF. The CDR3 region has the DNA TGTGCCAGCAGCTTGCAGGCCCCGACCGGGGAGCTGTTTTTT.

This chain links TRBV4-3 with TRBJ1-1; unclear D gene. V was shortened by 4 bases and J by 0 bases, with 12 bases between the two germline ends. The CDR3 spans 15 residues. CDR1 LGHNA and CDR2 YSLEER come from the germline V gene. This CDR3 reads CASSPQNTMNTEAFF. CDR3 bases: TGCGCCAGCAGCCCTCAGAACACTATGAACACTGAAGCTTTCTTT.